The source of this T cell receptor beta chain is a study of Ad26.COV2.S vaccination and SARS-CoV-2 variants. Study findings and constraints: After vaccination, reports described spike-specific CD8+ and CD4+ T cell responses as showing substantial breadth.

CDR1 KGHSH and CDR2 LQKENI come from the germline V gene. There are 12 residues in the CDR3. J was trimmed by 7 bases and V by 4 bases; bases with no gene match: 1. With respect to this clone: Its matching antigen is unknown.

Profiled with immunoSEQ multiplex PCR; TCRdb holds only in-frame clones, not every one. The sample records some 300,000 clones, just over 85% being singletons. Treatment given: around 19 received Ad26.COV2.S at low or high dose, single or two shots; 5 received placebo; per-sample allocation not given. Sampling took place 63 days after the first vaccine or placebo injection. The material was peripheral blood, obtained in a trial of Ad26.COV2.S vaccine versus placebo. The chain combines TRBV18 with TRBJ2-1, with 7 bases lining up with TRBD1. The clonotype comes from a person between 18 and 65 years old who received the Ad26.COV2.S COVID-19 vaccine or a placebo. The CDR3 loop reads CASSQTGNEQFF. The CDR3 DNA sequence: TGTGCCAGCTCACAGACAGGGAATGAGCAGTTCTTC.